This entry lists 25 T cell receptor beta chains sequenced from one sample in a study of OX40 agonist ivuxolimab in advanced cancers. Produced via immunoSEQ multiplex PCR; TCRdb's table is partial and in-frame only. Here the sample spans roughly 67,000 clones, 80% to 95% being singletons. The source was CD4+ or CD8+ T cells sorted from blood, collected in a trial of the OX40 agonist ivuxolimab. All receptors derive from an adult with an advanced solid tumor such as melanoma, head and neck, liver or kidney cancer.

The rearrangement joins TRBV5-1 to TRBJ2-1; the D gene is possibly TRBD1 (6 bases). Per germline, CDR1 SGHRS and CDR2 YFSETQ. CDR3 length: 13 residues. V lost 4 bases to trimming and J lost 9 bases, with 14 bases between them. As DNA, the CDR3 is TGCGCCAGCAGCGGTTGGGGGCAGGGTGAGCAGTTCTTC. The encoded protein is CASSGWGQGEQFF.

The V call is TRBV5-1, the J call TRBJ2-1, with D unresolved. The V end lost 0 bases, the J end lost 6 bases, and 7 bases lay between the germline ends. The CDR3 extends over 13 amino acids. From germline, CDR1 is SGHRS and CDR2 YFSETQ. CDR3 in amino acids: CASSLAPGNEQFF. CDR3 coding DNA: TGCGCCAGCAGCTTGGCCCCGGGCAATGAGCAGTTCTTC.

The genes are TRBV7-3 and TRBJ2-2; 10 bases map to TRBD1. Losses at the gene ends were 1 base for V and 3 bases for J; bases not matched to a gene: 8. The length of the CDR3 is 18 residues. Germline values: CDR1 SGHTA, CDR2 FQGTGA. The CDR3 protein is CASSLSGDRGRDTGELFF. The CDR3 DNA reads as TGTGCCAGCAGCTTAAGCGGAGACAGGGGGCGGGACACCGGGGAGCTGTTTTTT.

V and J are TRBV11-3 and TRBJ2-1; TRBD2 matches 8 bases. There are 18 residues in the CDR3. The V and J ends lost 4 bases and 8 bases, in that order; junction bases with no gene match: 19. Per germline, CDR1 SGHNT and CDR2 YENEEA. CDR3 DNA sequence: TGTGCCAGCAGCTCAAGAAGAGGGCGAGCGGGGGTTGACGATGAGCAGTTCTTC. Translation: CASSSRRGRAGVDDEQFF.

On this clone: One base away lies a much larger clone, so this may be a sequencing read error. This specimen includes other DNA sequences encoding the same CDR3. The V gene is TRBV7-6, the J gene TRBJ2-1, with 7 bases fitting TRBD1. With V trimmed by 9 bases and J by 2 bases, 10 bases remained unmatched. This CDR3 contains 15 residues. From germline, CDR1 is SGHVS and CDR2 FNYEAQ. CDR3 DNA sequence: TGTGCCAGTAGCCAGTACAGGGGACCCTACAATGAGCAGTTCTTC. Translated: CASSQYRGPYNEQFF.

Here the CDR3 reads CASSPPPSGGYTDTQYF. The CDR3 nucleotides read TGTGCCAGCAGCCCCCCCCCTAGCGGGGGATACACAGATACGCAGTATTTT. The rearrangement joins TRBV7-6 to TRBJ2-3; 10 bases line up with TRBD2. The CDR3 sequence is 17 residues long. The V segment lost 5 bases and the J segment 2 bases; nucleotides outside the gene matches: 10. CDR1 is SGHVS, CDR2 FNYEAQ, per germline.

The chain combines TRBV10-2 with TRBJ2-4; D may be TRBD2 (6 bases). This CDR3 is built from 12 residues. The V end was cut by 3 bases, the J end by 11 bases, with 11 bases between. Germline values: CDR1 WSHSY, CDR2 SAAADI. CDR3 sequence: CASSDMTSFQYF. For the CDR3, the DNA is TGCGCCAGCAGTGATATGACTAGTTTTCAGTACTTC.

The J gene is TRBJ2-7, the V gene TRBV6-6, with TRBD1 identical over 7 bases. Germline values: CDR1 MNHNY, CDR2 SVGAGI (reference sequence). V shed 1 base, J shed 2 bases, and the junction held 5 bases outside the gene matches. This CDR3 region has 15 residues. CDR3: CASSYFRTGAYEQYF. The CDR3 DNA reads TGTGCCAGCAGTTACTTCCGGACAGGAGCCTACGAGCAGTACTTC.

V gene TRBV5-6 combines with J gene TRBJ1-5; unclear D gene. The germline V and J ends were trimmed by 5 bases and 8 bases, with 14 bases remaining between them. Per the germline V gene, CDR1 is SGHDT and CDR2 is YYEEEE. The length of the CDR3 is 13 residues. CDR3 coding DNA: TGTGCCAGCAGTTCGGCTACTGATAAGCCCCAGCATTTT. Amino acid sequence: CASSSATDKPQHF.

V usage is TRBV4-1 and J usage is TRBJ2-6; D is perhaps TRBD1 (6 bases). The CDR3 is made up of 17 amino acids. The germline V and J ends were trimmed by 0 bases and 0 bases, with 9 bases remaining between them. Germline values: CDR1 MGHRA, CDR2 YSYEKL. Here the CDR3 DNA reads TGCGCCAGCAGCCAAGAACAGGACAGCTCTGGGGCCAACGTCCTGACTTTC. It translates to CASSQEQDSSGANVLTF.

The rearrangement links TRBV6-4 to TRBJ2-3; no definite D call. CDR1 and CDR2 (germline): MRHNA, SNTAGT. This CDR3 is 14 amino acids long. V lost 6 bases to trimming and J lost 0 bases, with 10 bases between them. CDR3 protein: CASSPDTSTDTQYF. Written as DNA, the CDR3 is TGTGCCAGCAGCCCCGACACTAGCACAGATACGCAGTATTTT.

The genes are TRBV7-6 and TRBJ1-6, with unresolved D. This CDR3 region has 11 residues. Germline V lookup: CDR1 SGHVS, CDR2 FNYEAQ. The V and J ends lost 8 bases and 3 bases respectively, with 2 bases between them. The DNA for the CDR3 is TGTGCCAGCGGCTATAATTCACCCCTCCACTTT. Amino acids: CASGYNSPLHF.

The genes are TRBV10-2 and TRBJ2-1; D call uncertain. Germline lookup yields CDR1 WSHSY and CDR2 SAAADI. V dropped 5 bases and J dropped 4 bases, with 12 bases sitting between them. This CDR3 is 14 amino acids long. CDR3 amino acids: CASSNTVPYNEQFF. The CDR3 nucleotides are TGCGCCAGCAGTAACACCGTACCATACAATGAGCAGTTCTTC.

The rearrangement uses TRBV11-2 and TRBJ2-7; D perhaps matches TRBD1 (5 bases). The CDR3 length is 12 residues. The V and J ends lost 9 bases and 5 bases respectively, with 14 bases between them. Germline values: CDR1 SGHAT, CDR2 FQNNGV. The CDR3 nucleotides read TGTGCCAGTTCCCAGGCAGGGAACGAGCAGTACTTC. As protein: CASSQAGNEQYF.

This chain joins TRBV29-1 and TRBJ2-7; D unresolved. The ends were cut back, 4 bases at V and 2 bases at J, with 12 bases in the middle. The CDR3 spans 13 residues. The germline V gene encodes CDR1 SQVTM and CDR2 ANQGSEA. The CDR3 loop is CSVVRLDTYEQYF. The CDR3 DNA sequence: TGCAGCGTTGTTCGGCTAGACACCTACGAGCAGTACTTC.

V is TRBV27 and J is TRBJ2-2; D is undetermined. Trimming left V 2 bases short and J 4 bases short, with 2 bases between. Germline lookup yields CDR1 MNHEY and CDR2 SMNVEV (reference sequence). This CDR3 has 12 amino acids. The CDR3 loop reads CASSLSTGELFF. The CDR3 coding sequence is TGTGCCAGCAGTTTAAGCACCGGGGAGCTGTTTTTT.

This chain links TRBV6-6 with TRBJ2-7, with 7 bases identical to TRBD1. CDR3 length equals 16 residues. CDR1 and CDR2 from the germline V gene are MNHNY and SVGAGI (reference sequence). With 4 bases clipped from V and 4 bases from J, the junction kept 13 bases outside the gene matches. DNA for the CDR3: TGTGCCAGCAGTTCGTCTCCCGGGACAGTTTTGTACGAGCAGTACTTC. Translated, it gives CASSSSPGTVLYEQYF.

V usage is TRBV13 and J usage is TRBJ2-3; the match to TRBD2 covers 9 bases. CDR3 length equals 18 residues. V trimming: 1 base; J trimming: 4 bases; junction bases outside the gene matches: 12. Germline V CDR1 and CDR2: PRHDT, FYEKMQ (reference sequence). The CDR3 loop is CASSLDVGLAGSSDTQYF. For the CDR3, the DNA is TGTGCCAGCAGCTTAGATGTTGGCCTAGCGGGGTCTTCAGATACGCAGTATTTT.

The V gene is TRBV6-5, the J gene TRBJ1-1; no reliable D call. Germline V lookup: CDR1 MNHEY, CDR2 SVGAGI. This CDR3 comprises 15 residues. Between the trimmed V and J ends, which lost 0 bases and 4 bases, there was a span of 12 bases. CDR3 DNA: TGTGCCAGCAGTTACTCGGGCGGGCCCGGCACTGAAGCTTTCTTT. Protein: CASSYSGGPGTEAFF.

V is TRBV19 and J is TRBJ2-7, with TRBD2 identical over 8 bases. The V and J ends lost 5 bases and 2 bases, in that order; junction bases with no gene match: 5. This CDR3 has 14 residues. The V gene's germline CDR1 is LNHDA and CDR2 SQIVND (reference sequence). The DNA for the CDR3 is TGTGCCAGTAGTTATCGCGGGGGGCCCTACGAGCAGTACTTC. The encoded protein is CASSYRGGPYEQYF. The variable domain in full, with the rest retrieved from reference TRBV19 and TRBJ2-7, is DGGITQSPKYLFRKEGQNVTLSCEQNLNHDAMYWYRQDPGQGLRLIYYSQIVNDFQKGDIAEGYSVSREKKESFPLTVTSAQKNPTAFYLCASSYRGGPYEQYFGPGTRLTVT.

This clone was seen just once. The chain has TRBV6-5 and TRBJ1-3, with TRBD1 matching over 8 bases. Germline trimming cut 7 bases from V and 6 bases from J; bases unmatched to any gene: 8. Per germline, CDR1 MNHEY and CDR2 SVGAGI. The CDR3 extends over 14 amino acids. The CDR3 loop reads CASTSIRGPNTIYF. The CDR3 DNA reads TGTGCCAGCACTTCTATCAGGGGGCCAAACACCATATATTTT.

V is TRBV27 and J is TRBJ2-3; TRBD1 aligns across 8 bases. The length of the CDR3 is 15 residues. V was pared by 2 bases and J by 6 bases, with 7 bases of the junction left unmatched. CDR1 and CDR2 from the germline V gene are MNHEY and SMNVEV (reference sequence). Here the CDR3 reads CASSLGGQGRDTQYF. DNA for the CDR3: TGTGCCAGCAGTTTAGGCGGACAGGGCCGCGATACGCAGTATTTT.

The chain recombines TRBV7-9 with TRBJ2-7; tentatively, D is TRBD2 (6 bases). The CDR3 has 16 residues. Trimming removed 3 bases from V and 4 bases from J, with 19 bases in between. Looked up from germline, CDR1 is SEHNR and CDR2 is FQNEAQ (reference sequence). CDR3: CASSLVGGIAGYEQYF. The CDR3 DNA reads TGTGCCAGCAGCTTGGTCGGGGGAATCGCGGGTTACGAGCAGTACTTC.

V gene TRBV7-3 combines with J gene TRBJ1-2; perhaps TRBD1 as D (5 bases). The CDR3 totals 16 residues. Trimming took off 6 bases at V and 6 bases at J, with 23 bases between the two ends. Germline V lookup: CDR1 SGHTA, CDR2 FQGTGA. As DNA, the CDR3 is TGTGCCAGCAGGCACCCTACCGTAGGACGGGGGAATGGCTACACCTTC. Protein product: CASRHPTVGRGNGYTF.

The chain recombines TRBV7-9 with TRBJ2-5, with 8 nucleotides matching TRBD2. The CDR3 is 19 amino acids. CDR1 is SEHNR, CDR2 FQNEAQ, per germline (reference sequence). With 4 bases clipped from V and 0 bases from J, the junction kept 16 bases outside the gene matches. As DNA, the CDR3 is TGTGCCAGCAGCTCCTTTATTTCTTGGGTAGCGGGGAACCAAGAGACCCAGTACTTC. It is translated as CASSSFISWVAGNQETQYF.